This TCR beta chain was sequenced for a study of Ad26.COV2.S vaccination and SARS-CoV-2 variants (dated by TCRdb to the early 2020s). Looking at the study overall: Vaccine-arm donors came from COV1001, a multicentre, randomized, double-blind, placebo-controlled phase I-IIa trial of Ad26.COV2.S in healthy adults. Trial participants were randomized into five groups of five: low-dose or high-dose Ad26.COV2.S given once or twice, or placebo on both occasions. TCRbeta repertoire sequencing was used to assess the specificity and breadth of SARS-CoV-2-reactive T cell receptors after Ad26.COV2.S vaccination. Blinding of investigators to trial group allocation was maintained during experiments and outcome assessment. The TCR-sequenced set comprised approximately 32 samples: about 19 Ad26.COV2.S vaccine recipients, 5 placebo recipients and 8 SARS-CoV-2 convalescent individuals. Dosing of Ad26.COV2.S was intramuscular, at either 5x10^10 or 1x10^11 viral particles, delivered as one shot or as two shots spaced 56 days apart. Broader findings and caveats from the paper: Substantial breadth of spike-specific CD8+ and CD4+ T cell responses was reported after vaccination. The authors noted that total T cell responses may have been underestimated by the TCR breadth and depth analyses. Vaccine and placebo recipients had comparable non-spike TCR breadth, which fits with the vaccine containing only spike. Comparing responses between vaccine doses or regimens was not something the study was powered to do. Compared with placebo recipients, Ad26.COV2.S recipients showed higher spike-specific TCR breadth (P = 0.0014).

This specimen's treatment or condition label, interpreted: roughly 19 received Ad26.COV2.S at low or high dose, single or two shots; 5 received placebo; per-sample allocation not given. For vaccine and placebo recipients, repertoires were sequenced using samples collected on day 63 after the first injection. In Cohort 1b, around 25 adults aged 18-55 years were enrolled at a single site in Boston, USA, between 29 July and 7 August 2020. Ad26.COV2.S consisted of a replication-incompetent adenovirus type 26 vector by which a prefusion-stabilized SARS-CoV-2 spike protein from the original Wuhan strain was expressed. The immunoSEQ Assay was the method used to sequence TCRbeta CDR3 regions. After extraction, genomic DNA underwent amplification by bias-controlled multiplex PCR, followed by high-throughput sequencing. As for the authors' bioinformatics: To quantify the absolute abundance of each unique TCRbeta CDR3 region, sequences were collapsed and filtered. T cell fraction was estimated by normalization of TCRbeta template counts to usable DNA, with usable DNA being measured through amplification of reference genes present in all nucleated cells. Repertoire TCRs were annotated as SARS-CoV-2-specific when V gene, CDR3 amino acid sequence and J gene were exactly matched to a known reactive TCR set. The reference SARS-CoV-2 TCR set was obtained from MIRA and was filtered for enrichment in COVID-19-positive ImmuneCODE repertoires, whereby public or cross-reactive TCRs were removed. Based on the MIRA antigens, annotated TCRs were further analysed at the level of specific ORF or position within ORF. Depth was the summed frequency of annotated unique rearrangements, while breadth was defined as annotated unique rearrangements over total unique productive rearrangements. Two-sided Wilcoxon rank-sum tests were applied when comparing TCR breadth between groups. TCRdb obtained this table from immuneACCESS and retained in-frame rearrangements with V and J assigned. These tables miss some clones; where compared with another copy, unresolved V genes account for less than half of the shortfall, and the remainder is unexplained. For V, J and clone size, that table is used; D and trimming come from the DNA. Counted in this sample were hundreds of thousands of clones; approximately 86% of them appeared once. The top ten hold approximately 11% of the sample.

As regards this clone: Its antigen is currently not known. The sample holds no much larger clone one base away, and base qualities are not on file.

V was cut back by 8 bases and J by 0 bases, leaving a gap of 5 bases between them. The CDR3 holds 12 amino acids from the cysteine to the phenylalanine. Just the 36-base CDR3 DNA is kept, in frame starting at base 1. Taken from the germline V gene (reference sequence), the CDR1 and CDR2 loops are MNHEY and SMNVEV. Rearrangement joined TRBV27 to TRBJ1-3; no confident D gene assignment can be made. The specimen comprised peripheral blood, sampled in a trial of Ad26.COV2.S vaccine versus placebo. The source of this sequence is a person aged 18-65 years who received the Ad26.COV2.S COVID-19 vaccine or a placebo. The CDR3 protein: CASGFSGNTIYF. The nucleotides are TGTGCCAGCGGGTTCTCTGGAAACACCATATATTTT.